This T cell receptor (beta chain) was identified during a study of T cells after posttransplantation cyclophosphamide. Sampled 1 year posttransplant, controls received myeloablative marrow transplants, methotrexate and a calcineurin inhibitor. For this clone: Its antigen is unidentified.

Study findings and constraints: Skin or GI-infiltrating T cells shared few TRB sequences with blood.

Clones were sequenced by immunoSEQ multiplex PCR, and TCRdb holds only the in-frame ones, with some missing. The data hold about 17,000 clones, with approximately 81% observed a single time. The CDR3 consists of 14 residues. V dropped 5 bases and J dropped 9; count of bases not matched to a gene: 7. The germline V gene has CDR1 MNHEY and CDR2 SVGAGI. This TCR derives from a female patient under 30 who received an allogeneic stem cell transplant from an unrelated donor, was CMV-positive, and had acute and chronic GVHD. T cells may partly derive from the graft donor. The sequencing here drew on PBMCs, taken after allogeneic stem cell transplant with calcineurin inhibitor and methotrexate. J is TRBJ1-6 and V is TRBV6-5; 7 nucleotides agree with TRBD1. The CDR3 region is CASSRQGEFSPLHF. Here the CDR3 DNA reads TGTGCCAGCAGTCGACAGGGTGAATTTTCACCCCTCCACTTT.